Listed here are 6 T cell receptor beta chains from one sample, sequenced in a study of PD-L1 blockade in urothelial cancer. The method was immunoSEQ multiplex PCR; TCRdb's version includes in-frame clones alone and lacks a portion of them. The profile shows roughly 130,000 clones, 84% of them singletons. Sample time point: pretreatment peripheral blood. The sample in question was PBMCs, obtained around atezolizumab (anti-PD-L1) treatment. These receptors were obtained from a middle-aged man with urothelial cancer.

The rearrangement links TRBV5-4 to TRBJ2-2; TRBD1 might be the D (6 bases). Trimming shortened V by 4 bases and J by 5 bases, and 21 bases separated the two germline ends. Germline CDR1 reads SGHNT; CDR2 reads YYREEE (reference sequence). The CDR3 runs to 17 residues. The CDR3 protein is CASSPDGQPTLTGELFF. CDR3 sequence (DNA): TGTGCCAGCAGCCCCGATGGACAGCCCACCCTGACCGGGGAGCTGTTTTTT.

This clone was seen a single time. V is TRBV7-2 and J is TRBJ2-1, with TRBD1 matching over 12 bases. The germline V gene has CDR1 SGHTA and CDR2 FQGNSA. V dropped 4 bases and J dropped 10; count of bases not matched to a gene: 8. The CDR3 is made up of 15 amino acids. The DNA for the CDR3 is TGTGCCAGCAGCTCCGGCGGGACAGGGGGCGGGGAGCAGTTCTTC. Translation gives CASSSGGTGGGEQFF.

This chain's CDR3 is CASSPLTGTVNTEAFF. In nucleotides, the CDR3 is TGTGCCAGCAGTCCCCTTACCGGGACAGTCAACACTGAAGCTTTCTTT. The gene calls are TRBV28 and TRBJ1-1, with 7 bases fitting TRBD1. J lost 2 bases, V lost 5 bases, and 11 bases had no gene match. Germline V lookup: CDR1 MDHEN, CDR2 SYDVKM. The CDR3 consists of 16 residues.

The genes are TRBV30 and TRBJ1-6, with TRBD1 as a possible D gene (5 bases). V lost 2 bases and J 5 bases, leaving 16 bases between the germline ends. The CDR3 is 16 amino acids. In germline, CDR1 is GTSNPN, CDR2 SVGIG (reference sequence). The CDR3 reads CAWSRSRTSDNSPLHF. Here the CDR3 DNA reads TGTGCCTGGAGTCGTTCTCGGACATCAGATAATTCACCCCTCCACTTT.

The V and J genes are TRBV2 and TRBJ1-2; 8 nucleotides match TRBD1. Germline values: CDR1 SNHLY, CDR2 FYNNEI. The CDR3 sequence is 13 residues long. V lost 10 bases, J lost 1 base, and 5 bases stayed unmatched. Here the CDR3 reads CATVGQDNYGYTF. In nucleotides, the CDR3 is TGTGCCACCGTGGGACAGGATAACTATGGCTACACCTTC. Supplemented by reference TRBV2 and TRBJ1-2, the full variable domain reads EPEVTQTPSHQVTQMGQEVILRCVPISNHLYFYWYRQILGQKVEFLVSFYNNEISEKSEIFDDQFSVERPDGSNFTLKIRSTKLEDSAMYFCATVGQDNYGYTFGSGTRLTVV.

The CDR3 spells CASSPETSGSYEQYF. In nucleotides, the CDR3 is TGTGCCAGCAGCCCAGAAACTAGCGGGAGCTACGAGCAGTACTTC. The chain is built from TRBV7-6 and TRBJ2-7; 11 bases line up with TRBD2. Germline V gene lookup returns CDR1 SGHVS and CDR2 FNYEAQ. The CDR3 is made up of 15 amino acids. V lost 5 bases to trimming and J lost 3 bases; unmatched junction nucleotides: 6.